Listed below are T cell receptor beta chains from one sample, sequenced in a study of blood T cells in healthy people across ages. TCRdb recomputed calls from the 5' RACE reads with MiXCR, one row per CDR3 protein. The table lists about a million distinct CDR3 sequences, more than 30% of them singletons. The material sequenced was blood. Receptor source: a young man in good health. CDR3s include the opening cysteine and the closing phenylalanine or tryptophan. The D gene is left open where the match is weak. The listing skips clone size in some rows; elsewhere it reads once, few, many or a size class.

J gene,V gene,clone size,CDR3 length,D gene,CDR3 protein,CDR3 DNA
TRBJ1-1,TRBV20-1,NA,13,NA,CSARDGANTEVFF,TGCAGTGCTAGAGATGGGGCCAACACTGAAGTTTTCTTT
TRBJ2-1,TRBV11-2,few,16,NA,CASSRQQTITYNEQFF,TGTGCCAGCAGCCGACAGCAAACGATTACCTACAATGAGCAGTTCTTC
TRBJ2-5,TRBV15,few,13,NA,CATSTTGPETQYF,TGTGCCACCAGCACCACAGGTCCCGAGACCCAGTACTTC
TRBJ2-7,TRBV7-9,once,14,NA,CASSLIVDSYEQYF,TGTGCCAGCAGCTTAATTGTAGACAGCTACGAGCAGTACTTC
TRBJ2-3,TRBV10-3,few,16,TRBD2,CAISDVAGGSTDTQYF,TGTGCCATCAGTGATGTAGCGGGGGGCAGCACAGATACGCAGTATTTT
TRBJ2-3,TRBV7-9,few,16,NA,CASSLGDDGGHRYAYF,TGTGCCAGCAGCTTAGGGGATGATGGGGGGCACAGATACGCGTATTTT
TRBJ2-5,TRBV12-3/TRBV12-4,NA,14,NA,CASSFRQIQETQYF,TGTGCCAGCAGTTTTAGACAGATCCAAGAGACCCAGTACTTC
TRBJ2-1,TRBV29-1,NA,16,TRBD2,CSAEGLARITYKEQFF,TGCAGCGCTGAAGGACTAGCACGTATTACCTACAAGGAGCAGTTCTTC
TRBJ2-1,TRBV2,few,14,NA,CASNRDAGGNEQFF,TGTGCCAGCAATCGGGACGCCGGGGGAAATGAGCAGTTCTTC
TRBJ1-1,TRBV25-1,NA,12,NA,CASSVSEYEAFF,TGTGCCAGCAGTGTTTCTGAGTATGAAGCTTTCTTT
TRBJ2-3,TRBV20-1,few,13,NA,CSARDPPADTQYF,TGCAGTGCTAGGGACCCACCCGCAGATACGCAGTATTTT
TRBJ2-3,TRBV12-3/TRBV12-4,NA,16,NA,CASSPPVEGAADTQYF,TGTGCCAGCAGTCCCCCTGTGGAGGGGGCGGCAGATACGCAGTATTTT
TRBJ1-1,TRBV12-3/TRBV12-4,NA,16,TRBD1,CASSFGTGGYNTEAFF,TGTGCCAGCAGTTTCGGGACAGGGGGGTACAACACTGAAGCTTTCTTT
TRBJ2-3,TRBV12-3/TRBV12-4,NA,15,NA,CAGSFEGAPADTQYF,TGTGCCGGCAGTTTCGAGGGTGCGCCGGCAGATACGCAGTATTTT
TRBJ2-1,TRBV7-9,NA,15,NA,CASSPGGTYYNEQFF,TGTGCCAGCAGCCCAGGGGGGACGTATTACAATGAGCAGTTCTTC
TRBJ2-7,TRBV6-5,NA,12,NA,CASSEGSRDIYF,TGTGCCAGTAGCGAAGGGTCCCGGGACATCTACTTC
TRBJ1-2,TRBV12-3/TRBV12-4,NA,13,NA,CASLKRLWDGYTF,TGTGCCAGCTTAAAACGATTATGGGATGGCTACACCTTC
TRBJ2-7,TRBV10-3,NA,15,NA,CAISVIQGTAYEQYF,TGTGCCATCAGTGTTATTCAGGGGACTGCCTACGAGCAGTACTTC
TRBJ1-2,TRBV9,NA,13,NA,CASSVEGRDGYTF,TGTGCCAGCAGCGTAGAGGGGAGGGATGGCTACACCTTC